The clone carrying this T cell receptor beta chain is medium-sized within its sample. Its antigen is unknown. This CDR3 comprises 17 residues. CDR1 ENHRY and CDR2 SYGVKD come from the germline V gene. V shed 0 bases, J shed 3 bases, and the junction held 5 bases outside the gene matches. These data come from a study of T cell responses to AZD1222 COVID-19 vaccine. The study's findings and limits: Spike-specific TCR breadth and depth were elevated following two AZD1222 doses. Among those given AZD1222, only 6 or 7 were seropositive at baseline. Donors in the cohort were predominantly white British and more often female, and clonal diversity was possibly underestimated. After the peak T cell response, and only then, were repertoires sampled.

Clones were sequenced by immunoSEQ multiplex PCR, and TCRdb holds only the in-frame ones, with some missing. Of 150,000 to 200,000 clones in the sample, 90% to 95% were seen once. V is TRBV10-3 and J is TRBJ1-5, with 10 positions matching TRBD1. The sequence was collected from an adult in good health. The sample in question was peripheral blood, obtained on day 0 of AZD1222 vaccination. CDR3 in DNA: TGTGCCATCAGTGAGTCTGAGACAGGGGGCCTCAATCAGCCCCAGCATTTT. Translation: CAISESETGGLNQPQHF.